This T cell receptor beta chain was retrieved from a study of long-term antiretroviral therapy in people with HIV. As concerns this clone: Its antigen remains unknown.

A v3.0 immunoSEQ assay was performed at survey level. Assay used: immunoSEQ multiplex PCR; TCRdb lists only in-frame clones, some missing. The data hold roughly 29,000 clones, with 95% observed a single time. The CDR3 has 15 amino acids. CDR1 SNHLY and CDR2 FYNNEI come from the germline V gene. J lost 1 base, V lost 5 bases, and 3 bases had no gene match. Broader study findings: Repertoires looked antigen-experienced, with only a slight naive shift after ART.

The receptor was isolated from a man aged 25 to 45 with HIV. The chain combines TRBV2 with TRBJ2-1; TRBD1 matches at 9 bases. The sequenced sample was unsorted PBMCs, obtained 5.3 years after starting antiretroviral therapy. CDR3 residues: CASSTQGASYNEQFF. In DNA, the CDR3 is TGTGCCAGCAGTACACAGGGGGCTTCCTACAATGAGCAGTTCTTC. The full variable domain, in which reference TRBV2 and TRBJ2-1 provide the parts outside the CDR3, is EPEVTQTPSHQVTQMGQEVILRCVPISNHLYFYWYRQILGQKVEFLVSFYNNEISEKSEIFDDQFSVERPDGSNFTLKIRSTKLEDSAMYFCASSTQGASYNEQFFGPGTRLTVL.